This T cell receptor beta chain originates from a study of T cell repertoires in cytomegalovirus infection. Whole-study context: The authors used CMV epitopes that were HLA-C-restricted (recently identified) and HLA-B-restricted (well studied). Evidence of both CMV infection and a matching HLA type came from public TCR beta signatures. General study results and limits: CMV-specific TCR beta clonotypes restricted by HLA-C were the ones dominating the ex vivo response.

Remarks on this clonotype: As yet, its antigen is unknown.

Each CDR3 protein gets one entry after TCRdb re-called the reads with MiXCR. The sample holds about 740,000 distinct CDR3 sequences, around 30% seen once. Germline values: CDR1 LGHNT, CDR2 FRNRAP. V was clipped by 9 bases and J by 4 bases, with 18 bases between them. The CDR3 spans 14 residues. The sample here was cultured PBMCs, taken from culture after CMV antigen stimulation. The clonotype originates from a human donor in good health (CMV status not recorded). Some clones in this sample may be carry-over from other donors' samples. The genes are TRBV12-5 and TRBJ1-1; D gene ambiguous. This CDR3 reads CARREGRRGTEAFF. CDR3 bases: TGTGCTAGACGGGAAGGAAGGAGAGGCACTGAAGCTTTCTTT.